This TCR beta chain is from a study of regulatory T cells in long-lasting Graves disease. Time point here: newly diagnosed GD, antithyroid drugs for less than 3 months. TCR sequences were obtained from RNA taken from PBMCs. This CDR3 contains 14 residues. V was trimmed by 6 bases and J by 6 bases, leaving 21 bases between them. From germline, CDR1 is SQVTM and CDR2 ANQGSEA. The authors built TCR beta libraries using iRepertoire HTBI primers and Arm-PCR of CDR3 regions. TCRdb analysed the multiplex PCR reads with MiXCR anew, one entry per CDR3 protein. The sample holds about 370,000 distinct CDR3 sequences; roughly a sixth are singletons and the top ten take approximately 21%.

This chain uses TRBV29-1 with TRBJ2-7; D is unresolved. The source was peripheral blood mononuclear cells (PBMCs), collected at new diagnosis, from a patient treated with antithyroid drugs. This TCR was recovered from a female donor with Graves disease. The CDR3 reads CSVTLATGYLEQYF. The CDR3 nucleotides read TGCAGCGTCACCCTTGCCACCGGGTACCTCGAGCAGTACTTC.